These T cell receptor beta chains were read from a single sample in a study of spatial heterogeneity in lung cancer. TCRdb passed the 5' RACE reads through MiXCR, listing each CDR3 protein once. The table lists 50,000 to 75,000 distinct CDR3 sequences, nearly 6.5% of them singletons. Material: PBMCs, obtained at surgery. These receptors were obtained from a female donor with early-stage non-small cell lung cancer. CDR3s include the opening cysteine and the closing phenylalanine or tryptophan. The D gene is left open where the match is weak. Only part of the rows carry a size: once, few, many, or a class if the clone is expanded.

>TRBV10-3|many|TRBJ2-2|TRBD2
CAISVNKGLADTGELFF
TGTGCCATCAGTGTTAATAAAGGGCTAGCGGACACCGGGGAGCTGTTTTTT
>TRBV12-3/TRBV12-4|-|TRBJ1-4|-
CASGPGLENEKLFF
TGTGCCAGCGGCCCCGGTCTAGAAAATGAAAAACTGTTTTTT
>TRBV27|-|TRBJ2-5|TRBD2
CASSPPPLGRAAETQYF
TGTGCCAGCAGTCCACCGCCACTCGGGAGGGCCGCTGAGACCCAGTACTTC
>TRBV19|-|TRBJ2-2|TRBD1
CASSHRGRTGELFF
TGTGCCAGTAGCCACAGGGGGCGCACCGGGGAGCTGTTTTTT
>TRBV5-4|many|TRBJ2-1|TRBD1
CASSIPGQGSYNEQFF
TGTGCCAGCAGTATCCCGGGACAGGGCTCCTACAATGAGCAGTTCTTC
>TRBV3-1|-|TRBJ1-1|-
CASSQGFTGGTEAFF
TGTGCCAGCAGCCAAGGCTTTACGGGGGGCACTGAAGCTTTCTTT
>TRBV5-6|few|TRBJ1-1|TRBD1
CASSWADRDTEAFF
TGTGCCAGCAGCTGGGCCGACAGGGACACTGAAGCTTTCTTT
>TRBV24-1|-|TRBJ2-5|TRBD1
CATSDLVPNRGQETQYF
TGTGCCACCAGTGATTTAGTTCCGAACAGGGGGCAGGAGACCCAGTACTTC
>TRBV2|-|TRBJ1-4|TRBD1
CASRAQGTTNEKLFF
TGTGCCAGCAGGGCACAGGGGACAACTAATGAAAAACTGTTTTTT
>TRBV2|many|TRBJ1-2|TRBD1
CASSSRGTGGRGYTF
TGTGCCAGCAGTTCACGCGGGACAGGGGGTCGTGGCTACACCTTC
>TRBV14|many|TRBJ1-5|-
CASSQDQVTQHF
TGTGCCAGCAGCCAAGACCAGGTGACCCAGCATTTT
>TRBV20-1|-|TRBJ2-6|-
CSARDQGPNSSGANVLTF
TGCAGTGCTAGAGATCAGGGGCCCAATTCCTCTGGGGCCAACGTCCTGACTTTC
>TRBV20-1|few|TRBJ1-4|-
CSAKGSGEKLFF
TGCAGTGCTAAGGGATCTGGTGAAAAACTGTTTTTT
>TRBV4-1|many|TRBJ2-1|TRBD1
CASSLQPQGVGNEQFF
TGCGCCAGCAGCCTTCAGCCACAGGGGGTAGGCAATGAGCAGTTCTTC
>TRBV29-1|many|TRBJ1-1|TRBD1
CSVADGRGLGTEAFF
TGCAGCGTTGCTGACGGCAGGGGGTTAGGCACTGAAGCTTTCTTT
>TRBV9|many|TRBJ2-5|-
CASTRNGNDQETQYF
TGTGCCAGCACCCGTAACGGGAATGATCAAGAGACCCAGTACTTC
>TRBV5-1|many|TRBJ2-3|-
CASSLIQGHTDTQYF
TGCGCCAGCAGCTTGATCCAGGGGCACACAGATACGCAGTATTTT
>TRBV2|few|TRBJ1-5|-
CASSVSSQDQPQHF
TGTGCCAGCAGTGTCAGCAGCCAAGATCAGCCCCAGCATTTT
>TRBV20-1|-|TRBJ2-5|TRBD2
CSAPPRGEETQYF
TGCAGTGCCCCTCCCCGGGGGGAAGAGACCCAGTACTTC
>TRBV28|many|TRBJ2-2|-
CASNSEFAGELFF
TGTGCCAGTAACTCCGAGTTCGCCGGGGAGCTGTTTTTT
>TRBV30|many|TRBJ2-3|-
CAGKTDTQYF
TGTGCCGGAAAAACAGATACGCAGTATTTT
>TRBV5-1|-|TRBJ1-1|-
CASSLWDLNTEAFF
TGCGCCAGCAGCTTGTGGGACTTGAACACTGAAGCTTTCTTT
>TRBV5-8|many|TRBJ1-4|-
CASSLGTGPYEKLFF
TGTGCCAGCAGCTTAGGAACAGGGCCTTATGAAAAACTGTTTTTT
>TRBV28|-|TRBJ2-7|TRBD2
CASSLGLAGAFRDEQYF
TGTGCCAGCAGTTTAGGGCTAGCGGGGGCGTTTCGGGACGAGCAGTACTTC
>TRBV7-2|-|TRBJ2-4|-
CASSFRADGVQNIQYF
TGTGCCAGCAGTTTTAGGGCCGATGGGGTTCAAAACATTCAGTACTTC
>TRBV20-1|few|TRBJ2-1|TRBD1
CSARDPQGLDNEQFF
TGCAGTGCTAGAGATCCACAGGGGCTCGACAATGAGCAGTTCTTC
>TRBV27|many|TRBJ2-3|-
CASSLKGRGGDTQYF
TGTGCCAGCAGTTTAAAAGGCAGGGGAGGGGATACGCAGTATTTT
>TRBV28|few|TRBJ2-5|-
CASISQGYGGETQYF
TGTGCCAGCATCAGCCAGGGTTACGGCGGAGAGACCCAGTACTTC
>TRBV24-1|many|TRBJ1-5|TRBD1
CATRGTGAQPQHF
TGTGCCACCCGCGGGACAGGGGCTCAGCCCCAGCATTTT
>TRBV9|many|TRBJ1-5|-
CASSVDAGLNQPQHF
TGTGCCAGCAGCGTAGATGCAGGCCTGAATCAGCCCCAGCATTTT
>TRBV29-1|many|TRBJ1-1|TRBD1
CSVVPTGVVSEAFF
TGCAGCGTTGTCCCGACAGGGGTTGTCTCTGAAGCTTTCTTT
>TRBV28|many|TRBJ1-2|TRBD1
CASTGQGLSYGYTF
TGTGCCAGCACCGGACAGGGGTTGAGCTATGGCTACACCTTC
>TRBV9|few|TRBJ2-3|TRBD2
CASSASGGAPDTQYF
TGTGCCAGCAGCGCTAGCGGGGGGGCCCCAGATACGCAGTATTTT
>TRBV29-1|many|TRBJ2-1|-
CSVERDGTINEQFF
TGCAGCGTTGAAAGGGACGGGACCATCAATGAGCAGTTCTTC
>TRBV4-1|-|TRBJ1-6|TRBD1
CASSLGGAFNSPLHF
TGCGCCAGCAGCCTAGGGGGCGCATTTAATTCACCCCTCCACTTT
>TRBV5-1|-|TRBJ2-1|-
CASSSQGINEQFF
TGCGCCAGCAGCTCACAGGGTATTAATGAGCAGTTCTTC
>TRBV20-1|few|TRBJ1-1|-
CSAAKGRSNTEAFF
TGCAGTGCTGCTAAGGGACGTAGTAACACTGAAGCTTTCTTT
>TRBV9|-|TRBJ2-3|TRBD2
CASSVPSGRESTDTQYF
TGTGCCAGCAGCGTACCTAGCGGGAGGGAAAGCACAGATACGCAGTATTTT
>TRBV21-1|few|TRBJ1-5|-
CVNQNRAGTGNQPQHF
TGTGTCAACCAAAATCGGGCGGGGACGGGCAATCAGCCCCAGCATTTT
>TRBV5-1|many|TRBJ2-2|TRBD2
CANIGLAGQTGELFF
TGCGCCAACATCGGACTAGCGGGTCAGACCGGGGAGCTGTTTTTT
>TRBV20-1|few|TRBJ1-4|TRBD1
CSAGGQRNEKLFF
TGCAGTGCGGGGGGACAGCGAAATGAAAAACTGTTTTTT
>TRBV19|many|TRBJ1-1|TRBD1
CASSRQGATEAFF
TGTGCCAGTAGTAGACAGGGGGCCACTGAAGCTTTCTTT
>TRBV3-1|-|TRBJ2-7|TRBD2
CASSPPGGYSSYEQYF
TGTGCCAGCAGCCCACCCGGGGGGTACAGCTCCTACGAGCAGTACTTC
>TRBV28|many|TRBJ2-1|TRBD1
CASGDRVTNEQFF
TGTGCCAGCGGGGACAGGGTCACCAATGAGCAGTTCTTC
>TRBV3-1|-|TRBJ2-1|-
CASSQGPATGQIYNEQFF
TGTGCCAGCAGCCAAGGCCCGGCGACAGGTCAGATATACAATGAGCAGTTCTTC
>TRBV29-1|-|TRBJ2-3|TRBD2
CSVEGIAGNTDTQYF
TGCAGCGTTGAGGGTATAGCGGGGAATACAGATACGCAGTATTTT
>TRBV27|many|TRBJ2-1|TRBD2
CASSRRTSGGNDEQFF
TGTGCCAGCAGTCGCCGGACTAGCGGGGGTAACGATGAGCAGTTCTTC
>TRBV29-1|many|TRBJ2-5|TRBD1
CSVRDRIQETQYF
TGCAGCGTCCGGGACAGGATTCAAGAGACCCAGTACTTC
>TRBV5-1|many|TRBJ1-1|-
CASSLSGQENTEAFF
TGCGCCAGCAGCTTGTCCGGGCAGGAGAACACTGAAGCTTTCTTT
>TRBV7-3|many|TRBJ2-5|-
CASSYGARETQYF
TGTGCCAGCAGCTATGGGGCTCGGGAGACCCAGTACTTC
>TRBV3-1|few|TRBJ2-7|TRBD1
CASSQPGTGTYEQYF
TGTGCCAGCAGCCAGCCCGGGACAGGCACCTACGAGCAGTACTTC